The rows below give T cell receptor beta chains drawn from one sample of a study of T cell responses to AZD1222 COVID-19 vaccine. Using immunoSEQ multiplex PCR, the repertoire was profiled, and TCRdb retains in-frame clones only, with some absent. This sample has 95,000 to 110,000 clones, with roughly 91% found just once. The sequenced sample was peripheral blood, obtained on day 0 of AZD1222 vaccination. These receptors all come from an adult in good health. The CDR3 runs from the conserved cysteine through the conserved F or W. A D gene is named only where the DNA matches it firmly. Not all rows give a size; the values are once, few, many and, for expanded clones, a class.

J: TRBJ2-7
size: .
V: TRBV19
D: .
DNA: TGTGCCAGTAGTATAATAAGGGGATACGAGCAGTACTTC
CDR3: CASSIIRGYEQYF

J: TRBJ2-6
size: .
V: TRBV19
D: TRBD1
DNA: TGTGCCAGTAGTATGGGACAGGGAAGAACTTATGGGGCCAACGTCCTGACTTTC
CDR3: CASSMGQGRTYGANVLTF

J: TRBJ1-2
size: .
V: TRBV30
D: .
DNA: TGTGCCTGGAGTGTAAACCGGGCGGACTATGGCTACACCTTC
CDR3: CAWSVNRADYGYTF

J: TRBJ2-6
size: .
V: TRBV23-1
D: .
DNA: TGCGCCAGCAGTCAATCGCATATTCCGACAGAGGGGGCCAACGTCCTGACTTTC
CDR3: CASSQSHIPTEGANVLTF

J: TRBJ2-2
size: few
V: TRBV30
D: TRBD2
DNA: TGTGCCTGGAGTGGGACTAGGTCCATCGGGGAGCTGTTTTTT
CDR3: CAWSGTRSIGELFF

J: TRBJ1-5
size: .
V: TRBV19
D: TRBD1
DNA: TGTGCCAGTCGACAGGGGGCCAGCAATCAGCCCCAGCATTTT
CDR3: CASRQGASNQPQHF

J: TRBJ1-1
size: .
V: TRBV6-6
D: TRBD1
DNA: TGTGCCAGCAGTTACCTGACAGGGGACACTGAAGCTTTCTTT
CDR3: CASSYLTGDTEAFF

J: TRBJ2-2
size: .
V: TRBV7-9
D: TRBD1
DNA: TGTGCCAGCAGCTCCGGGACAGGGAGCACCGGGGAGCTGTTTTTT
CDR3: CASSSGTGSTGELFF

J: TRBJ2-7
size: few
V: TRBV6-5
D: .
DNA: TGTGCCAGCAGAGGATCATTGGGCGAGCAGTACTTC
CDR3: CASRGSLGEQYF

J: TRBJ1-1
size: many
V: TRBV5-6
D: TRBD1
DNA: TGTGCCAGCAGCCTAGGACAGGGCAGCGAAGCTTTCTTT
CDR3: CASSLGQGSEAFF

J: TRBJ2-7
size: .
V: TRBV11-2
D: .
DNA: TGTGCCAGCAGCTTAGAGTGGACAGTAGGCGAGCAGTACTTC
CDR3: CASSLEWTVGEQYF

J: TRBJ1-3
size: few
V: TRBV7-3
D: .
DNA: TGTGCCAGCAGCTTAGGCGCAGGGCACGACTCGGGAAACACCATATATTTT
CDR3: CASSLGAGHDSGNTIYF

J: TRBJ2-1
size: .
V: TRBV11-2
D: .
DNA: TGTGCCAGCAGCTTAAACCAGGCCCATGAGCAGTTCTTC
CDR3: CASSLNQAHEQFF

J: TRBJ2-1
size: once
V: TRBV7-9
D: TRBD2
DNA: TGTGCCAGCAGCGCACAGACTAGCGGGAGGGCCTATGAGCAGTTCTTC
CDR3: CASSAQTSGRAYEQFF

J: TRBJ2-3
size: .
V: TRBV30
D: .
DNA: TGTGCCTGGAGTGTAGGTACAGGGTACACAGATACGCAGTATTTT
CDR3: CAWSVGTGYTDTQYF

J: TRBJ2-3
size: .
V: TRBV27
D: .
DNA: TGTGCCAGCAGTTTATCGTCAGGGGTGGTGACAGATACGCAGTATTTT
CDR3: CASSLSSGVVTDTQYF